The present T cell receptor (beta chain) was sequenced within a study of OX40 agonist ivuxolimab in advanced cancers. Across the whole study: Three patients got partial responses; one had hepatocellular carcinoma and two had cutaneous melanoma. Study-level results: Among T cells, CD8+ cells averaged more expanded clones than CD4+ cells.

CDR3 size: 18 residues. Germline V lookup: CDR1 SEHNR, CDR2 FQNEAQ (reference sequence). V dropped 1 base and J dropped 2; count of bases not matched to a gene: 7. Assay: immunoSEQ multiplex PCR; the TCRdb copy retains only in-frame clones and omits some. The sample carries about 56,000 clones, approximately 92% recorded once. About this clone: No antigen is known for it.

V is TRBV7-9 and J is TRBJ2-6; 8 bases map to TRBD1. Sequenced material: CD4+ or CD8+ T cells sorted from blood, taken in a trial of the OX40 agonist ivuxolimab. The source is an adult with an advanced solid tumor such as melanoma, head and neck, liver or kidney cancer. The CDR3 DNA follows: TGTGCCAGCAGCTTAGGACAGGGGACTTTAGCTGGGGCCAACGTCCTGACTTTC. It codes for CASSLGQGTLAGANVLTF.